These T cell receptor beta chains were read from a single sample in a study of T cells in Graves' hyperthyroidism and ophthalmopathy. TCRdb ran MiXCR on the multiplex PCR reads and lists one entry per CDR3 protein. The profile shows 200,000 to 250,000 distinct CDR3 sequences, about a sixth of them singletons. The sequenced sample was blood. The receptors originated from a man aged 50 to 59 with Graves' hyperthyroidism. The CDR3 runs from the conserved cysteine through the conserved F or W. D genes are given only for firm matches. Part of the rows lack a size; the others show once, few, many or a class for expanded clones.

D,V,size,J,DNA,CDR3
TRBD1,TRBV7-9,many,TRBJ1-1,TGTGCCAGCAGGAAGACAGGGGGGGATACTGAAGCTTTCTTT,CASRKTGGDTEAFF
.,TRBV7-9,many,TRBJ1-2,TGTGCCAGCAGCTCCCAAGAGGGGGGAGATTATGGCTACACCTTC,CASSSQEGGDYGYTF
TRBD2,TRBV5-1,.,TRBJ2-7,TGCGCCAGCAGCTTCCTAGCGGGAGGTTCGTTCGAGCAGTACTTC,CASSFLAGGSFEQYF
TRBD1,TRBV11-2,many,TRBJ2-7,TGTGCCAGCAGCTCCGGGCTCGGGACAGCTTACGAGCAGTACTTC,CASSSGLGTAYEQYF
TRBD1,TRBV20-1,.,TRBJ1-2,TGCAGTGCCCCTCGACAGGGAGGCTATGGCTACACCTTC,CSAPRQGGYGYTF
.,TRBV18,many,TRBJ2-1,TGTGCCAGCTCACCGGCTACGGTTGGTTACAATGAGCAGTTCTTC,CASSPATVGYNEQFF
TRBD2,TRBV4-2,few,TRBJ2-7,TGTGCCAGCAGCCCAAGCCTAGCGGGAGTTGCCTACGAGCAGTACTTC,CASSPSLAGVAYEQYF
.,TRBV20-1,many,TRBJ1-2,TGCAGTGCTAGAGACTTCCAGGGGAACTATGGCTACACCTTC,CSARDFQGNYGYTF
TRBD1,TRBV11-2,many,TRBJ1-1,TGTGCCAGCAGCGAAGGGACAGGACTTAGGAACACTGAAGCTTTCTTT,CASSEGTGLRNTEAFF
TRBD1,TRBV7-2,many,TRBJ2-1,TGTGCCAGCAGCCTTACAGGGGTGACAGATGAGCAGTTCTTC,CASSLTGVTDEQFF
.,TRBV12-3/TRBV12-4,.,TRBJ1-1,TGTGCCAGCAGTTTAATCCTGGGGGCTGAAGCTTTCTTT,CASSLILGAEAFF
.,TRBV20-1,many,TRBJ2-3,TGCAGTGCTAGAGATCGGTTGGGGTTATCTAGCACAGATACGCAGTATTTT,CSARDRLGLSSTDTQYF
TRBD2,TRBV5-1,many,TRBJ2-7,TGCGCCAGCAGCACCGCGGGAGGGCCTTACGAGCAGTACTTC,CASSTAGGPYEQYF
TRBD2,TRBV20-1,.,TRBJ2-3,TGCAGTGCTAGAGTCTCGGCGGGAGGGCCTACAGATACGCAGTATTTT,CSARVSAGGPTDTQYF
.,TRBV12-3/TRBV12-4,many,TRBJ2-7,TGTGCCAGCACCCTTGACAGCCACTACGAGCAGTACTTC,CASTLDSHYEQYF
.,TRBV12-3/TRBV12-4,many,TRBJ1-2,TGTGCCAGCAGCACCCCCCACTTGGACAGCAACTATGGCTACACCTTC,CASSTPHLDSNYGYTF
.,TRBV7-8,many,TRBJ2-3,TGTGCCAGCAGCTTTCACACAGATACGCAGTATTTT,CASSFHTDTQYF
.,TRBV20-1,many,TRBJ2-7,TGCAGTGCACTAAAGGTGGTAGAAGGGGCCGAGCAGTACTTC,CSALKVVEGAEQYF
TRBD2,TRBV14,.,TRBJ2-1,TGTGCCAGCAGCCGAGAGACTAGCCGCTCCTACAATGAGCAGTTCTTC,CASSRETSRSYNEQFF
.,TRBV24-1,.,TRBJ2-1,TGTGCCACCAGTGTAGGGGGTTTGCAGTTCTTC,CATSVGGLQFF
.,TRBV7-8,many,TRBJ2-7,TGTGCCAGCAGCCCACTGTGGAGCTCCTACGAGCAGTACTTC,CASSPLWSSYEQYF
.,TRBV18,many,TRBJ2-3,TGTGCCAGCTCACCACCTAATCCAGATACGCAGTATTTT,CASSPPNPDTQYF
.,TRBV5-1,.,TRBJ2-6,TGCGCCAGCTTAGACAGCGCCGGGGCCAACGTCCTGACTTTC,CASLDSAGANVLTF
TRBD1,TRBV10-3,few,TRBJ1-2,TGTGCCATCACTGAGGGGGACAGGCGCAATGCCTACTATGGCTACACCTTC,CAITEGDRRNAYYGYTF
TRBD2,TRBV6-1,few,TRBJ2-7,TGTGCCAGCAGCTCTGGGGGGACTAGCGGGAGCTACGAGCAGTACTTC,CASSSGGTSGSYEQYF
.,TRBV14,.,TRBJ2-3,TGTGCCAGCAGCCAAGATAGGGTGAAGCAGTATTTT,CASSQDRVKQYF
.,TRBV11-3,many,TRBJ1-5,TGTGCCAGCAGCCGAGACAGCAATCAGCCCCAGCATTTT,CASSRDSNQPQHF
.,TRBV6-5,many,TRBJ2-5,TGTGCCAGCAGTTACTCGACGATGTACCAAGAGACCCAGTACTTC,CASSYSTMYQETQYF
.,TRBV7-9,.,TRBJ2-2,TGTGCCAGCAGCCCCTCTCGGGGAGAGGTCCCTGGCACCGGGGAGCTGTTTTTT,CASSPSRGEVPGTGELFF
.,TRBV2,many,TRBJ2-7,TGTGCCAGCAGCCGAGGACAGAACTACGAGCAGTACTTC,CASSRGQNYEQYF
TRBD2,TRBV24-1,many,TRBJ2-1,TGTGCCACCAAGCAGCGGGAGCGTGATGAGCAGTTCTTC,CATKQRERDEQFF
TRBD1,TRBV28,many,TRBJ1-1,TGTGCCAGCAGATCCGGACAGGGAGTCACTGAAGCTTTCTTT,CASRSGQGVTEAFF
TRBD1,TRBV7-2,few,TRBJ2-1,TGTGCCAGCAGCCCCCCTCCGGGACAGGGGCCACCCAATGAGCAGTTCTTC,CASSPPPGQGPPNEQFF
TRBD1,TRBV7-2,many,TRBJ2-4,TGTGCCAGCAGCCCCAGAGGGACAGATCTAAACATTCAGTACTTC,CASSPRGTDLNIQYF
.,TRBV29-1,many,TRBJ1-1,TGCAGCGTAGAGCCTATAAGGGGGGGAGGCACTGAAGCTTTCTTT,CSVEPIRGGGTEAFF
.,TRBV20-1,.,TRBJ1-2,TGCAGTGCTAGAGATCGAATTGGAATAACCTATGGCTACACCTTC,CSARDRIGITYGYTF
TRBD2,TRBV3-1,many,TRBJ2-5,TGTGCCAGCAGCCAAGGAGGACTAGCGGGAGGCCAAGGGGAGACCCAGTACTTC,CASSQGGLAGGQGETQYF
TRBD1,TRBV28,few,TRBJ1-5,TGTGCCAGCACGACAGGGTTAGGCAATCAGCCCCAGCATTTT,CASTTGLGNQPQHF
TRBD2,TRBV20-1,few,TRBJ2-5,TGCAGTGCTGAAAAAGGAGGTTACGGGGGGGAGACCCAGTACTTC,CSAEKGGYGGETQYF
.,TRBV28,many,TRBJ2-2,TGTGCCAGCAGTTTTGCTAGCGAGAACACCGGGGAGCTGTTTTTT,CASSFASENTGELFF
TRBD1,TRBV7-2,many,TRBJ1-1,TGTGCCAGCAGCCCCCTGGACAGGGATTTGAACACTGAAGCTTTCTTT,CASSPLDRDLNTEAFF
TRBD2,TRBV30,.,TRBJ2-3,TGTGCCTGGACCCTGGGGGGGGGCACAGATACGCAGTATTTT,CAWTLGGGTDTQYF
.,TRBV30,many,TRBJ1-5,TGTGCCTGGAGCGGGGGGAGCCGGGGCGATCAGCCCCAGCATTTT,CAWSGGSRGDQPQHF
.,TRBV18,.,TRBJ2-3,TGTGCCAGCTCAACAGGGTTTAGCACAGATACGCAGTATTTT,CASSTGFSTDTQYF
TRBD1,TRBV5-1,.,TRBJ2-2,TGCGCCAGCAGCTTGTCAGTGGGACAGAGGAACACCGGGGAGCTGTTTTTT,CASSLSVGQRNTGELFF
.,TRBV2,many,TRBJ2-5,TGTGCCAGCAGTGTGGAGTGGGAGACCCAGTACTTC,CASSVEWETQYF
.,TRBV20-1,few,TRBJ2-3,TGCAGTGCTAGAAATTCGGGAGCAGATACGCAGTATTTT,CSARNSGADTQYF
.,TRBV7-2,.,TRBJ1-2,TGTGCCAGCGGCTTAGGCCAGTTTAACTATGGCTACACCTTC,CASGLGQFNYGYTF
TRBD2,TRBV2,many,TRBJ2-5,TGTGCCAGCAGTGAAGCCCCAGTCCCGGGACTAGCGGGACCTAGGACCCAGTACTTC,CASSEAPVPGLAGPRTQYF
.,TRBV12-3/TRBV12-4,few,TRBJ1-6,TGTGCCAGCACCGGGGGGGACTATAATTCACCCCTCCACTTT,CASTGGDYNSPLHF
.,TRBV18,many,TRBJ2-3,TGTGCCAGCTCCCCCGGGATCCTGACAGATACGCAGTATTTT,CASSPGILTDTQYF